The text below deals with one T cell receptor (beta chain). V gave up 4 bases and J gave up 8 bases, with 17 bases separating them. The CDR3 spans 14 residues. CDR1 MNHEY and CDR2 SVGAGI come from the germline V gene. These data originate in a study of shared clonotypes between healthy human individuals. As defined, naive CD8 cells were CD45RO-negative and positively selected for CCR7, with terminally differentiated effector memory CD45RA+ cells excluded. Assay used: immunoSEQ multiplex PCR; TCRdb lists only in-frame clones, some missing. The sample has around 2.1 million clones, 85% to 95% seen once; the top ten hold roughly 1.8%.

This chain connects TRBV6-5 to TRBJ1-2, with D possibly matching TRBD1 (5 bases). The sequencing input was naive CD8+ T cells from PBMCs. This sequence was found in a man between 18 and 35 years old in good health. Some clones in this sample may be carry-over from other donors' samples. The CDR3 DNA reads TGTGCCAGCAGTTCATCCGGGGTAAGGGACGGCTACACCTTC. Protein sequence: CASSSSGVRDGYTF.